This entry lists 31 T cell receptor beta chains sequenced from one sample in a study of pediatric ulcerative colitis. Rectal tissue came from one to two pinch biopsies taken at colonoscopy. Profiling relied on immunoSEQ multiplex PCR, and the TCRdb table lists in-frame clones only, not all of them. The profile shows about 36,000 clones, around three quarters of them singletons. Sequenced input: gut tissue. Receptor source: a boy between 10 and 17 years old with moderate ulcerative colitis.

The rearrangement joins TRBV6-4 to TRBJ2-1, with D perhaps TRBD2 (5 bases). Trimming shortened V by 6 bases and J by 4 bases, and 16 bases separated the two germline ends. The CDR3 is 15 residues long. Germline V gives CDR1 MRHNA, CDR2 SNTAGT. CDR3 amino acids: CASSPSTGAYNEQFF. CDR3 in DNA: TGTGCCAGCAGCCCTAGCACTGGTGCATACAATGAGCAGTTCTTC.

The rearrangement links TRBV10-2 to TRBJ2-7; D possibly corresponds to TRBD2 (6 bases). The CDR3 contains 17 residues. V was pared by 2 bases and J by 4 bases, with 21 bases between. Germline-derived CDR1 and CDR2 are WSHSY and SAAADI. CDR3 nucleotide sequence: TGCGCCAGCAGTGAGGGGCGGGACTGGCCCTTCCCTTACGAGCAGTACTTC. It is translated as CASSEGRDWPFPYEQYF.

The genes are TRBV19 and TRBJ1-5; a possible D gene is TRBD1 (5 bases). The CDR3 runs 15 residues. The germline V gene encodes CDR1 LNHDA and CDR2 SQIVND (reference sequence). V was shortened by 2 bases and J by 6 bases, with 14 bases between the two germline ends. The DNA for the CDR3 is TGTGCCAGTAGTATAATTGGGCAGGGTGGTCAGCCCCAGCATTTT. Protein sequence: CASSIIGQGGQPQHF.

This chain links TRBV7-2 with TRBJ2-2; D gene uncertain. Germline loops: CDR1 SGHTA, CDR2 FQGNSA. This CDR3 has 18 residues. Trimming took off 2 bases at V and 0 bases at J, with 16 bases between the two ends. The CDR3 nucleotides are TGTGCCAGCAGCTTAACATATGGCAGAACAGCGAACACCGGGGAGCTGTTTTTT. Residues: CASSLTYGRTANTGELFF.

The rearrangement joins TRBV10-3 to TRBJ2-7; D is undetermined. This CDR3 spans 15 amino acids. V gave up 1 base and J gave up 2 bases, with 12 bases separating them. The germline gives CDR1 ENHRY, CDR2 SYGVKD. CDR3: CAISEFRSRTYEQYF. CDR3 nucleotide sequence: TGTGCCATCAGTGAGTTCCGATCGAGGACCTACGAGCAGTACTTC.

The chain joins TRBV4-2 to TRBJ1-6; TRBD1 matches 7 bases. The length of the CDR3 is 14 residues. Germline V gives CDR1 LGHNA, CDR2 YNFKEQ. V lost 7 bases and J lost 5; bases outside the gene matches: 5. CDR3 DNA sequence: TGTGCCAGCACAGGGGGGATGGATAATTCACCCCTCCACTTT. Its protein is CASTGGMDNSPLHF.

The chain uses TRBV10-3 and TRBJ2-5, with D possibly TRBD1 on 6 matching bases. Trimming pared 0 bases from V and 7 bases from J, leaving 15 bases between. The CDR3 has 15 amino acids. Germline values: CDR1 ENHRY, CDR2 SYGVKD. The CDR3 spells CAISESGTFRATQYF. The CDR3 bases are TGTGCCATCAGTGAGTCTGGGACATTTAGGGCGACCCAGTACTTC.

The chain links TRBV10-3 to TRBJ2-1; no reliable D call. Trimming stripped 3 bases from V and 9 bases from J, with 6 bases between. The CDR3 runs to 11 residues. CDR1 and CDR2 from the germline V gene are ENHRY and SYGVKD. CDR3 residues: CAISEALEQFF. CDR3 in DNA: TGTGCCATCAGTGAAGCTCTTGAGCAGTTCTTC.

This clone showed up just a few times. The chain couples TRBV2 to TRBJ1-2; D not certain. Germline V lookup: CDR1 SNHLY, CDR2 FYNNEI. The CDR3 has 12 residues. V gave up 7 bases and J gave up 4 bases, with 10 bases separating them. As DNA, the CDR3 is TGTGCCAGCATCCTCGACACCTATGGCTACACCTTC. It specifies CASILDTYGYTF.

The chain joins TRBV27 to TRBJ2-7; D ambiguous. In germline, CDR1 is MNHEY, CDR2 SMNVEV (reference sequence). Trimming pared 2 bases from V and 6 bases from J, leaving 5 bases between. This CDR3 comprises 11 residues. CDR3 sequence: CASSLLGEQYF. CDR3 sequence (DNA): TGTGCCAGCAGTTTACTTGGCGAGCAGTACTTC.

A note on this clone: The sample holds other DNA sequences that translate to the same CDR3. V usage is TRBV6-5 and J usage is TRBJ1-1; D not resolved. V gave up 0 bases and J gave up 4 bases, with 9 bases separating them. From germline, CDR1 is MNHEY and CDR2 SVGAGI. This CDR3 has 14 residues. The CDR3 here is CASSYSTGLTEAFF. CDR3 DNA: TGTGCCAGCAGTTACTCGACCGGTCTCACTGAAGCTTTCTTT.

The rearrangement links TRBV29-1 to TRBJ2-7; 8 nucleotides line up with TRBD1. The junction had 6 bases not matched to a gene; V was cut back by 6 bases and J by 2 bases. The CDR3 has 13 amino acids. Germline lookup yields CDR1 SQVTM and CDR2 ANQGSEA. CDR3 region: CSVADRAAYEQYF. CDR3 bases: TGCAGCGTAGCGGACAGGGCTGCCTACGAGCAGTACTTC.

This rearrangement joins TRBV18 to TRBJ2-1; 7 bases map to TRBD2. V shed 0 bases, J shed 7 bases, and the junction held 9 bases outside the gene matches. This CDR3 has 16 residues. The germline CDR1 and CDR2 sequences are KGHSH and LQKENI. In nucleotides, the CDR3 is TGTGCCAGCTCACCACCGAACGGGGGGATAGGGAATGAGCAGTTCTTC. It encodes CASSPPNGGIGNEQFF.

This clone has just a few counts. The same CDR3 is also encoded by other DNA sequences in this sample. This chain joins TRBV28 and TRBJ1-4, with D perhaps matching TRBD1 (5 bases). V was cut by 3 bases and J by 2 bases, with 7 bases left in between. The CDR3 sequence is 14 residues long. Per the germline V gene, CDR1 is MDHEN and CDR2 is SYDVKM. CDR3 coding DNA: TGTGCCAGCAGTTTCGGGGCCACTAATGAAAAACTGTTTTTT. It encodes CASSFGATNEKLFF.

This chain links TRBV19 with TRBJ2-7; the D call may be TRBD1 or TRBD2 (5 bases each). Germline V gives CDR1 LNHDA, CDR2 SQIVND (reference sequence). V was clipped by 1 base and J by 8 bases, with 15 bases between them. This CDR3 is built from 14 residues. In DNA form, the CDR3 reads TGTGCCAGTAGTATAGTATCCCCGCCGGGGCAGCAGTACTTC. This translates into CASSIVSPPGQQYF.

The chain combines TRBV11-2 with TRBJ2-5; D is undetermined. The germline CDR1 and CDR2 sequences are SGHAT and FQNNGV. V shed 1 base and J shed 1 base, with 4 bases lying between them. The CDR3 consists of 13 residues. The CDR3 nucleotides read TGTGCCAGCAGCTTAGGAGCCCAAGAGACCCAGTACTTC. This translates into CASSLGAQETQYF.

The chain links TRBV2 to TRBJ1-1; D is possibly TRBD1 (6 bases). CDR1 and CDR2 (germline): SNHLY, FYNNEI. This CDR3 contains 13 residues. Trimming removed 6 bases from V and 4 bases from J, with 12 bases in between. The CDR3, as DNA: TGTGCCAGCAGAGGGACGGGGGCCACTGAAGCTTTCTTT. Translated, it gives CASRGTGATEAFF.

This clone was seen more than once but under ten times. V and J are TRBV6-6 and TRBJ2-1; TRBD1 aligns across 9 bases. V trimming: 6 bases; J trimming: 5 bases; junction bases outside the gene matches: 11. The CDR3 spans 16 residues. The germline V gene has CDR1 MNHNY and CDR2 SVGAGI (reference sequence). CDR3 DNA: TGTGCCAGCAGACCTCCCGGGACAGGGTCGGACAATGAGCAGTTCTTC. Its translation: CASRPPGTGSDNEQFF.

This chain links TRBV18 with TRBJ2-7; a possible D gene is TRBD2 (6 bases). V was cut by 3 bases and J by 6 bases, with 21 bases left in between. The V gene's germline CDR1 is KGHSH and CDR2 LQKENI. This CDR3 comprises 16 residues. CDR3 DNA: TGTGCCAGCTCACCTGCCCTGGTCGTCGGGGGTGGCGAGCAGTACTTC. Its protein is CASSPALVVGGGEQYF.

In this sample, this clone is medium-sized. This chain uses TRBV15 with TRBJ1-3, with D unclear. The CDR3 runs to 12 residues. Germline loops: CDR1 LNHNV, CDR2 YYDKDF (reference sequence). The germline V and J ends were trimmed by 0 bases and 7 bases, with 4 bases remaining between them. CDR3 in amino acids: CATSRDRNTIYF. The CDR3 bases are TGTGCCACCAGCAGAGATAGGAACACCATATATTTT.

The CDR3 sequence is CASRDPSLHYEQYF. The CDR3 DNA is TGTGCCAGCAGGGACCCGTCCTTACACTACGAGCAGTACTTC. The rearrangement links TRBV7-2 to TRBJ2-7; the D is unclear. The CDR3 runs to 14 residues. In germline, CDR1 is SGHTA, CDR2 FQGNSA. V gave up 6 bases and J gave up 3 bases, with 15 bases separating them.

The rearrangement links TRBV10-3 to TRBJ2-7; 10 nucleotides line up with TRBD1. Trimming took 8 bases from V and 1 from J; bases not matched to a gene: 2. The CDR3 is made up of 13 amino acids. In germline, CDR1 is ENHRY, CDR2 SYGVKD. CDR3 nucleotide sequence: TGTGCCATCGGGGGACAGGGGTCCTACGAGCAGTACTTC. Amino acid sequence: CAIGGQGSYEQYF.

This clone was seen just once. The CDR3 protein is CASSYSRHPTLDEQFF. In nucleotides, the CDR3 is TGTGCCAGCAGTTACTCTCGCCACCCGACTTTGGATGAGCAGTTCTTC. The rearrangement links TRBV6-5 to TRBJ2-1; D unresolved. Germline V gives CDR1 MNHEY, CDR2 SVGAGI. This CDR3 has 16 residues. Trimming took off 0 bases at V and 8 bases at J, with 17 bases between the two ends.

V usage is TRBV28 and J usage is TRBJ2-7; TRBD2 is a possible D gene (6 bases). CDR3 length: 14 residues. Trimming left V 3 bases short and J 5 bases short, with 14 bases between. CDR1 is MDHEN and CDR2 is SYDVKM in the germline V gene. The CDR3 spells CASSFPTGEDEQYF. CDR3 sequence (DNA): TGTGCCAGCAGTTTCCCCACTGGGGAGGACGAGCAGTACTTC.

The J gene is TRBJ1-2, the V gene TRBV6-5, with TRBD1 matching over 7 bases. Per germline, CDR1 MNHEY and CDR2 SVGAGI. The V and J ends lost 3 bases and 4 bases, in that order; junction bases with no gene match: 5. This CDR3 contains 14 residues. In DNA, the CDR3 is TGTGCCAGCAGTTATGACAGGGCTTTCTATGGCTACACCTTC. Its protein product is CASSYDRAFYGYTF.

The gene calls are TRBV7-2 and TRBJ1-5; 12 bases line up with TRBD1. V lost 1 base and J lost 6; bases outside the gene matches: 4. The CDR3 consists of 16 residues. Germline values: CDR1 SGHTA, CDR2 FQGNSA. This CDR3 is CASSLGDRGHGQPQHF. CDR3 DNA: TGTGCCAGCAGCTTAGGGGACAGGGGGCACGGTCAGCCCCAGCATTTT.

This clone was observed once. Other nucleotide sequences in the sample specify the same CDR3. The chain combines TRBV7-9 with TRBJ1-2, with D perhaps matching TRBD1 (6 bases). Trimming pared 4 bases from V and 3 bases from J, leaving 9 bases between. Germline V CDR1 and CDR2: SEHNR, FQNEAQ (reference sequence). There are 13 residues in the CDR3. CDR3 protein: CASSWTAYYGYTF. The CDR3 bases are TGTGCCAGCAGCTGGACAGCCTACTATGGCTACACCTTC.

The chain has TRBV9 and TRBJ2-1; 8 positions agree with TRBD2. The germline V gene has CDR1 SGDLS and CDR2 YYNGEE. V lost 2 bases to trimming and J lost 7 bases; unmatched junction nucleotides: 11. This CDR3 has 16 residues. The CDR3 DNA is TGTGCCAGCAGCGTTAGAACGGGGGGGTCTAGAAATGAGCAGTTCTTC. Amino acids: CASSVRTGGSRNEQFF.

This chain links TRBV4-2 with TRBJ2-1; TRBD2 matches at 10 bases. Germline V gene sequence: CDR1 LGHNA, CDR2 YNFKEQ. This CDR3 is 18 amino acids long. V was pared by 0 bases and J by 8 bases, with 13 bases of the junction left unmatched. The CDR3 spells CASSQDFVRLAGADEQFF. The DNA of the CDR3 is TGTGCCAGCAGCCAAGATTTTGTGCGCCTAGCGGGGGCCGATGAGCAGTTCTTC.

J is TRBJ2-1 and V is TRBV4-2; 9 bases match TRBD1. The CDR3 length is 14 residues. V dropped 3 bases and J dropped 8; count of bases not matched to a gene: 5. Germline V gene data show CDR1 as LGHNA and CDR2 as YNFKEQ. The CDR3 DNA is TGTGCCAGCAGCCATCCGGGACAGGGCCATGAGCAGTTCTTC. Translating it yields CASSHPGQGHEQFF.

This chain links TRBV19 with TRBJ2-7, with TRBD2 identical over 11 bases. There are 18 residues in the CDR3. The trim removed 4 bases at V and 4 bases at J, leaving 15 bases unmatched. Germline CDR1 reads LNHDA; CDR2 reads SQIVND (reference sequence). The CDR3 reads CASSTTFQTSGSGYEQYF. DNA of the CDR3: TGTGCCAGTAGTACCACCTTTCAAACTAGCGGGAGTGGGTACGAGCAGTACTTC.